This entry describes one T cell receptor beta chain. The V end was cut by 1 base, the J end by 0 bases, with 17 bases between. This CDR3 has 17 amino acids. Germline CDR1 is SGHRS and CDR2 is YFSETQ. The data derive from a study of T cell clonotyping in hematopoietic cell transplantation. Using immunoSEQ multiplex PCR, the repertoire was profiled, and TCRdb retains in-frame clones only, with some absent. The repertoire consists of around 8,400 clones, with roughly nine tenths occurring once and the leading ten covering more than 4%. This chain joins TRBV5-1 and TRBJ2-7; D remains unclear. This sequence was found in a male patient aged 55-69 years who had an allogeneic stem cell transplant from a related donor, so the T cells may come from the graft donor. Some clones in this sample may be carry-over from other donors' samples. The source material was peripheral blood mononuclear cells, sampled at the time of graft-versus-host disease after allogeneic stem cell transplant. The CDR3 DNA sequence: TGCGCCAGCAGCTTGACCCCCGAAGCTGCGAGCTCCTACGAGCAGTACTTC. Residues: CASSLTPEAASSYEQYF.